One sample yielded the 18 T cell receptor beta chains listed below, sequenced in a study of OX40 agonist ivuxolimab in advanced cancers. The repertoire was sequenced with immunoSEQ multiplex PCR; TCRdb's copy has only in-frame clones and lacks some. Of fewer than 65,000 clones detected, roughly 90% appear once; the ten largest clones hold roughly 1.1%. The sequences come from CD4+ or CD8+ T cells sorted from blood, collected in a trial of the OX40 agonist ivuxolimab. Every receptor here comes from an adult with an advanced solid tumor such as melanoma, head and neck, liver or kidney cancer.

The chain carries TRBV7-2 and TRBJ2-7, with D possibly TRBD2 on 6 matching bases. Trimming pared 5 bases from V and 0 bases from J, leaving 11 bases between. CDR1 and CDR2 from the germline V gene are SGHTA and FQGNSA. The CDR3 extends over 14 amino acids. The CDR3 coding sequence is TGTGCCAGCAGCAGGACCGGGAGCTCCTACGAGCAGTACTTC. The encoded protein is CASSRTGSSYEQYF.

As regards this clone: Sequence at one end of the junction differs from germline and may be a read error. The rearrangement links TRBV7-7 to TRBJ1-5; D not certain. The germline V gene has CDR1 SSHAT and CDR2 FNYEAQ (reference sequence). The CDR3 consists of 16 residues. The CDR3 here is CASRIRVGGSNQPQHF. DNA for the CDR3: TGTGCTAGCAGGATCCGGGTGGGCGGAAGCAATCAGCCCCAGCATTTT.

V is TRBV12-1 and J is TRBJ2-3; the table's D call of TRBD2 was not tested on the DNA. TRBV12-1 is a known pseudogene. The CDR3 extends over 15 amino acids. DNA of the CDR3: TGTGCCAGCAGCTCTCCCTTAGCGGGAGGCGATACGCAGTATTTT. This gives the protein CASSSPLAGGDTQYF.

This chain connects TRBV18 to TRBJ2-7; 9 bases line up with TRBD2. Germline CDR1 reads KGHSH; CDR2 reads LQKENI. This CDR3 has 16 amino acids. The trim removed 6 bases at V and 1 base at J, leaving 10 bases unmatched. The CDR3 sequence is CASSGVAGVSSYEQYF. CDR3 DNA: TGTGCCAGCTCCGGAGTAGCGGGAGTTAGTTCCTACGAGCAGTACTTC.

The V gene is TRBV18, the J gene TRBJ2-3, with a weak D call TRBD1 (6 bases). V gave up 4 bases and J gave up 5 bases, with 19 bases separating them. Per germline, CDR1 KGHSH and CDR2 LQKENI. The CDR3 runs to 16 residues. The CDR3 spells CASSQEQGFVLDTQYF. CDR3 nucleotides: TGTGCCAGCTCACAGGAACAGGGATTTGTTTTAGATACGCAGTATTTT.

V is TRBV5-5 and J is TRBJ2-2; the match to TRBD2 covers 14 bases. CDR1 is SGHKS and CDR2 is YYEKEE in the germline V gene (reference sequence). V was clipped by 3 bases and J by 8 bases; unmatched bases: 9. The CDR3 is 17 residues long. The CDR3 DNA sequence: TGTGCCAGCAGCTACGGACTAGCGGGAGGTATAGGTGGGGAGCTGTTTTTT. Translation gives CASSYGLAGGIGGELFF.

The gene calls are TRBV5-4 and TRBJ2-4; TRBD1 matches at 11 bases. J lost 1 base, V lost 4 bases, and 4 bases had no gene match. Per the germline V gene, CDR1 is SGHNT and CDR2 is YYREEE (reference sequence). The CDR3 runs to 16 residues. The CDR3 coding sequence is TGTGCCAGCAGCCGGACAGGGGGCAGTGCCAAAAACATTCAGTACTTC. This encodes CASSRTGGSAKNIQYF. Supplemented by reference TRBV5-4 and TRBJ2-4, the full variable domain reads ETGVTQSPTHLIKTRGQQVTLRCSSQSGHNTVSWYQQALGQGPQFIFQYYREEENGRGNFPPRFSGLQFPNYSSELNVNALELDDSALYLCASSRTGGSAKNIQYFGAGTRLSVL.

The table lists this clone with a few counts. J is TRBJ2-3 and V is TRBV27, with 14 nucleotides matching TRBD2. The CDR3 spans 16 residues. The V segment lost 4 bases and the J segment 3 bases; nucleotides outside the gene matches: 3. Germline loops: CDR1 MNHEY, CDR2 SMNVEV (reference sequence). CDR3 region: CASSSRLAGGTDTQYF. The CDR3 DNA reads TGTGCCAGCAGTTCCCGACTAGCGGGAGGGACAGATACGCAGTATTTT.

The V gene is TRBV19, the J gene TRBJ1-2; D ambiguous. The CDR3 consists of 13 residues. The ends were cut back, 6 bases at V and 2 bases at J, with 10 bases in the middle. Germline assignment: CDR1 LNHDA and CDR2 SQIVND (reference sequence). CDR3 bases: TGTGCCAGTAGAGGTGCAGAGAACTATGGCTACACCTTC. This translates into CASRGAENYGYTF.

This chain uses TRBV5-1 with TRBJ2-5; perhaps D is TRBD1 or TRBD2 (5 bases each). The CDR3 totals 14 residues. With 4 bases removed from V and 5 bases from J, the gap between germline ends came to 15 bases. Germline loops: CDR1 SGHRS, CDR2 YFSETQ. The CDR3 reads CASSGGMVGETQYF. CDR3 bases: TGCGCCAGCAGCGGGGGAATGGTAGGGGAGACCCAGTACTTC.

This chain uses TRBV13 with TRBJ1-5; D might be TRBD1 (5 bases). Germline loops: CDR1 PRHDT, CDR2 FYEKMQ (reference sequence). There are 14 residues in the CDR3. The germline V and J ends were trimmed by 6 bases and 5 bases, with 14 bases remaining between them. Here the CDR3 DNA reads TGTGCCAGCAGTTTTCAGGGATTGGATCAGCCCCAGCATTTT. It translates to CASSFQGLDQPQHF.

This sequence joins TRBV28 and TRBJ2-1; D is perhaps TRBD1 or TRBD2 (5 bases each). Looked up from germline, CDR1 is MDHEN and CDR2 is SYDVKM. The length of the CDR3 is 16 residues. V lost 6 bases, J lost 0 bases, and 15 bases lay in between. CDR3 coding DNA: TGTGCCAGCAGATGGGGACGTCGGAGCTCCTACAATGAGCAGTTCTTC. Encoded protein: CASRWGRRSSYNEQFF. Combining the CDR3 with reference TRBV28 and TRBJ2-1 gives the whole variable domain DVKVTQSSRYLVKRTGEKVFLECVQDMDHENMFWYRQDPGLGLRLIYFSYDVKMKEKGDIPEGYSVSREKKERFSLILESASTNQTSMYLCASRWGRRSSYNEQFFGPGTRLTVL.

This rearrangement joins TRBV7-9 to TRBJ2-3, with TRBD1 matching over 10 bases. The trim removed 3 bases at V and 3 bases at J, leaving 0 bases unmatched. Germline V CDR1 and CDR2: SEHNR, FQNEAQ (reference sequence). This CDR3 contains 14 residues. CDR3 DNA sequence: TGTGCCAGCAGCTTGGGACAGGGGACAGATACGCAGTATTTT. Its translation: CASSLGQGTDTQYF.

This CDR3 reads CASSGGQGSSTEAFF. The CDR3, as DNA: TGTGCCAGCAGCGGGGGGCAGGGGTCATCCACTGAAGCTTTCTTT. V usage is TRBV9 and J usage is TRBJ1-1, with D possibly matching TRBD1 (6 bases). This CDR3 has 15 amino acids. In germline, CDR1 is SGDLS, CDR2 YYNGEE. Trimming took 3 bases from V and 4 from J, leaving 16 bases between them.

The rearrangement uses TRBV7-9 and TRBJ1-1; TRBD1 matches at 8 bases. The CDR3 is made up of 14 amino acids. The germline gives CDR1 SEHNR, CDR2 FQNEAQ (reference sequence). With 5 bases clipped from V and 4 bases from J, the junction kept 6 bases outside the gene matches. The chain's CDR3 is CASSPGGGSTEAFF. CDR3 DNA sequence: TGTGCCAGCAGCCCAGGGGGCGGGAGCACTGAAGCTTTCTTT.

This clone was seen just once. DNA for the CDR3: TGCGCCAGCAGTGGGGGGTGGACTAGCGGAGGCTACAATGAGCAGTTCTTC. It encodes CASSGGWTSGGYNEQFF. This chain joins TRBV5-1 and TRBJ2-1, with 10 bases lining up with TRBD2. Germline values: CDR1 SGHRS, CDR2 YFSETQ. This CDR3 has 17 residues. V gave up 5 bases and J gave up 3 bases; unmatched junction bases: 11.

The genes are TRBV19 and TRBJ1-5; maybe TRBD1 (5 bases). CDR1 LNHDA and CDR2 SQIVND come from the germline V gene (reference sequence). The CDR3 extends over 15 amino acids. V was cut by 3 bases and J by 7 bases, with 16 bases left in between. Written as DNA, the CDR3 is TGTGCCAGTAGTATCCAGGCAGGGCCTAACCAGCCCCAGCATTTT. Amino acids: CASSIQAGPNQPQHF.

This rearrangement joins TRBV19 to TRBJ1-5; possibly TRBD1 for D (5 bases). The CDR3 loop spans 13 amino acids. CDR1 and CDR2 from the germline V gene are LNHDA and SQIVND (reference sequence). The CDR3 nucleotides read TGTGCAGTAGACAGTTATAGCAATCAGCCCCAGCATTTT. It codes for CAVDSYSNQPQHF.